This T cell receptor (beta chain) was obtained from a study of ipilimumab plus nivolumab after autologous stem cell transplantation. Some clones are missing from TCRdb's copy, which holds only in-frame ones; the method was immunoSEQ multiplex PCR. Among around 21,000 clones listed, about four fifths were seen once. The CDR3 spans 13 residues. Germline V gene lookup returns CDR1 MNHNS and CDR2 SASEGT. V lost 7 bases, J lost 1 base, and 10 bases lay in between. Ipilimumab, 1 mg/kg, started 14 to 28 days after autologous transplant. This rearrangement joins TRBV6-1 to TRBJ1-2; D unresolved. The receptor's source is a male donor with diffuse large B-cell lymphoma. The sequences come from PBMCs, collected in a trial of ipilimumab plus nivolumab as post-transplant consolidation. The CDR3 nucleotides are TGTGCCAGCACCCCCGCCGGTAACTATGGCTACACCTTC. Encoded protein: CASTPAGNYGYTF.